The rows below give T cell receptor beta chains drawn from one sample of a study of T cell changes during pregnancy in multiple sclerosis. Some clones are missing from TCRdb's copy, which holds only in-frame ones; the method was immunoSEQ multiplex PCR. There are about 67,000 clones in the sample; 75% to 95% occur only once, and 2% to 2.5% lies in the top ten. Specimen: peripheral blood, collected in the first trimester of pregnancy. The source is a female donor with multiple sclerosis, enrolled in a pregnancy study. The CDR3 runs from the conserved cysteine through the conserved F or W. Each record gives: J gene, D gene, V gene, clone size, CDR3 DNA, CDR3 protein. A D gene is named only where the DNA matches it firmly. Rows may omit the clone size; those that give it use once, few, many or a size class.

j_gene: TRBJ2-5; d_gene: TRBD1; v_gene: TRBV10-3; abundance: -; CDR3nt: TGTGCCATCAGTGACGGGACAGAAGAGACCCAGTACTTC; CDR3aa: CAISDGTEETQYF
j_gene: TRBJ2-7; d_gene: -; v_gene: TRBV2; abundance: -; CDR3nt: TGTGCCAGCAGTAACGGACAGTTTGACTACGAGCAGTACTTC; CDR3aa: CASSNGQFDYEQYF
j_gene: TRBJ2-3; d_gene: -; v_gene: TRBV4-2; abundance: -; CDR3nt: TGTGCCAGCAGCCACTCCCGACCGGGTCTCCCCTTAGCAGATACGCAGTATTTT; CDR3aa: CASSHSRPGLPLADTQYF
j_gene: TRBJ1-1; d_gene: -; v_gene: TRBV5-1; abundance: -; CDR3nt: TGCGCCAGCAGCTTGGACACAGCCACTGAAGCTTTCTTT; CDR3aa: CASSLDTATEAFF
j_gene: TRBJ2-4; d_gene: TRBD1; v_gene: TRBV5-4; abundance: -; CDR3nt: TGTGCCAGCAGCATGGACAGGGGGAACTTTCAGTACTTC; CDR3aa: CASSMDRGNFQYF
j_gene: TRBJ1-4; d_gene: -; v_gene: TRBV19; abundance: -; CDR3nt: TGTGCCAGTAGTTCGGCGGGCGTTGGAGAAAAACTGTTTTTT; CDR3aa: CASSSAGVGEKLFF
j_gene: TRBJ2-1; d_gene: TRBD2; v_gene: TRBV5-1; abundance: -; CDR3nt: TGCGCCAGCAGCTTGGTATTGTCGGCGGGAGGGGGCAATGAGCAGTTCTTC; CDR3aa: CASSLVLSAGGGNEQFF
j_gene: TRBJ1-6; d_gene: -; v_gene: TRBV5-5; abundance: -; CDR3nt: TGTGCCAGCAGCCCCCCAGAAAATTCACCCCTCCACTTT; CDR3aa: CASSPPENSPLHF
j_gene: TRBJ2-2; d_gene: TRBD2; v_gene: TRBV27; abundance: -; CDR3nt: TGTGCCAGCCGTCGGGGGCGGGAGGGCGGGGAGCTGTTTTTT; CDR3aa: CASRRGREGGELFF
j_gene: TRBJ1-2; d_gene: -; v_gene: TRBV27; abundance: -; CDR3nt: TGTGCCAGCAGTTCGTCCGGCCGACAAAGCTACACCTTC; CDR3aa: CASSSSGRQSYTF
j_gene: TRBJ2-5; d_gene: -; v_gene: TRBV5-4; abundance: -; CDR3nt: TGTGCCAGCAGCCCGGAACACAGGGCTTACCAAGAGACCCAGTACTTC; CDR3aa: CASSPEHRAYQETQYF
j_gene: TRBJ2-7; d_gene: -; v_gene: TRBV6-5; abundance: -; CDR3nt: TGTGCCAGCAGCGCGGACAGCTTCTACGAGCAGTACTTC; CDR3aa: CASSADSFYEQYF
j_gene: TRBJ2-1; d_gene: TRBD1; v_gene: TRBV10-2; abundance: once; CDR3nt: TGCGCCAGCAGGGGGACAGGGGCGAACAATGAGCAGTTCTTC; CDR3aa: CASRGTGANNEQFF
j_gene: TRBJ1-5; d_gene: -; v_gene: TRBV9; abundance: -; CDR3nt: TGTGCCAGCAGCGCGGGGGATAGCAATCAGCCCCAGCATTTT; CDR3aa: CASSAGDSNQPQHF
j_gene: TRBJ2-5; d_gene: TRBD2; v_gene: TRBV4-1; abundance: -; CDR3nt: TGCGCCAGCAGCGGGGGACTAGCGGGGGGTTCCGAGACCCAGTACTTC; CDR3aa: CASSGGLAGGSETQYF
j_gene: TRBJ2-3; d_gene: -; v_gene: TRBV18; abundance: -; CDR3nt: TGTGCCAGCTCACTTTCGTCAGCGGGCACAGATACGCAGTATTTT; CDR3aa: CASSLSSAGTDTQYF
j_gene: TRBJ1-4; d_gene: TRBD1; v_gene: TRBV7-6; abundance: -; CDR3nt: TGTGCCAGCAGCGTAAAGACAGGGTGGGGTGGTGAAAAACTGTTTTTT; CDR3aa: CASSVKTGWGGEKLFF
j_gene: TRBJ1-2; d_gene: TRBD1; v_gene: TRBV6-1; abundance: -; CDR3nt: TGTGCCAGTTGGGGACAGGGGACGGCGGGCTACGGCTACACCTTC; CDR3aa: CASWGQGTAGYGYTF
j_gene: TRBJ2-5; d_gene: -; v_gene: TRBV27; abundance: -; CDR3nt: TGTGCCAGCAGTCCTCGGGATATAGGAAGGGAGACCCAGTACTTC; CDR3aa: CASSPRDIGRETQYF
j_gene: TRBJ1-2; d_gene: -; v_gene: TRBV6-5; abundance: -; CDR3nt: TGTGCCAGCAGTTACTCATACTCGGCGGGCTATGGCTACACCTTC; CDR3aa: CASSYSYSAGYGYTF
j_gene: TRBJ1-4; d_gene: TRBD1; v_gene: TRBV25-1; abundance: -; CDR3nt: TGTGCCAGCTCCCTCAACAGGGGGCGTGATGAAAAACTGTTTTTT; CDR3aa: CASSLNRGRDEKLFF
j_gene: TRBJ2-1; d_gene: TRBD2; v_gene: TRBV30; abundance: -; CDR3nt: TGTGCCTGGAGTTTTGTAGCGGGTTACAATGAGCAGTTCTTC; CDR3aa: CAWSFVAGYNEQFF
j_gene: TRBJ2-7; d_gene: TRBD1; v_gene: TRBV2; abundance: -; CDR3nt: TGTGCCAGCGCCCCAGGGGGCGGCGAGCAGTACTTC; CDR3aa: CASAPGGGEQYF
j_gene: TRBJ1-4; d_gene: TRBD1; v_gene: TRBV28; abundance: once; CDR3nt: TGTGCCAGCGGGACAGGGGGCCAAAAACTGTTTTTT; CDR3aa: CASGTGGQKLFF
j_gene: TRBJ2-2; d_gene: -; v_gene: TRBV6-5; abundance: -; CDR3nt: TGTGCCAGCACCCGAGCACTCACCGGGGAGCTGTTTTTT; CDR3aa: CASTRALTGELFF
j_gene: TRBJ2-5; d_gene: TRBD2; v_gene: TRBV5-8; abundance: -; CDR3nt: TGTGCCAGCAGCTCCGGGACTAGCGAGGGGGCAGAGACCCAGTACTTC; CDR3aa: CASSSGTSEGAETQYF
j_gene: TRBJ1-2; d_gene: TRBD1; v_gene: TRBV12-5; abundance: -; CDR3nt: TGTGCTAGTGGTAGCGGACAGGAGGGCTACACCTTC; CDR3aa: CASGSGQEGYTF
j_gene: TRBJ1-1; d_gene: -; v_gene: TRBV7-8; abundance: -; CDR3nt: TGTGCCAGCAGCTTAGGGCCTCGCCTGATGAACACTGAAGCTTTCTTT; CDR3aa: CASSLGPRLMNTEAFF
j_gene: TRBJ2-3; d_gene: TRBD1; v_gene: TRBV5-4; abundance: -; CDR3nt: TGTGCCAGCTACAGGGGACGGGGCCGACAGGGGGACACAGATACGCAGTATTTT; CDR3aa: CASYRGRGRQGDTDTQYF
j_gene: TRBJ2-7; d_gene: -; v_gene: TRBV5-6; abundance: -; CDR3nt: TGTGCCAGCAGCTTGGCCCGGAGCTCCTACGAGCAGTACTTC; CDR3aa: CASSLARSSYEQYF
j_gene: TRBJ2-6; d_gene: -; v_gene: TRBV5-4; abundance: -; CDR3nt: TGTGCCAGCAGCTTGGGTGGGCAGTCTGGGGCCAACGTCCTGACTTTC; CDR3aa: CASSLGGQSGANVLTF
j_gene: TRBJ2-2; d_gene: -; v_gene: TRBV11-2; abundance: once; CDR3nt: TGTGCCAGCAGTCTAAAGTCAGGGGTCGGGGCCGGGGAGCTGTTTTTT; CDR3aa: CASSLKSGVGAGELFF
j_gene: TRBJ1-1; d_gene: TRBD1; v_gene: TRBV28; abundance: -; CDR3nt: TGTGCCAGCAGTTCGACAGGGCCGAACACTGAAGCTTTCTTT; CDR3aa: CASSSTGPNTEAFF
j_gene: TRBJ2-7; d_gene: TRBD1; v_gene: TRBV5-1; abundance: -; CDR3nt: TGCGCCAGCAGCTCCGAAGGGACAGGGGGAAGGGAGCAGTACTTC; CDR3aa: CASSSEGTGGREQYF
j_gene: TRBJ1-2; d_gene: -; v_gene: TRBV7-2; abundance: -; CDR3nt: TGTGCCAGCAGCGTAGGGCCGGACAGACGAAATGGCTACACCTTC; CDR3aa: CASSVGPDRRNGYTF
j_gene: TRBJ2-1; d_gene: TRBD1; v_gene: TRBV5-4; abundance: -; CDR3nt: TGTGCCAGCAGCTTGGTGGGGACAGACTCGGGTGAGCAGTTCTTC; CDR3aa: CASSLVGTDSGEQFF